The T cell receptor (beta chain) described here comes from a study of control samples from healthy donors and cancer patients. TCRdb's table, derived via immunoSEQ multiplex PCR, lists solely in-frame clones and lacks some. The sample records just under 75,000 clones, less than 90% being singletons. The sequence was obtained from a woman between 50 and 59 years old in good health. The sequenced material came from blood.

DNA of the CDR3: TGTGCCAGCAGCCCAACCCCACAGTTTACAAGTTCTGGGGCCAACGTCCTGACTTTC. It yields the protein CASSPTPQFTSSGANVLTF. The chain has TRBV7-9 and TRBJ2-6; D gene ambiguous. From germline, CDR1 is SEHNR and CDR2 FQNEAQ (reference sequence). The CDR3 sequence is 19 residues long. Trimming pared 5 bases from V and 1 base from J, leaving 21 bases between.